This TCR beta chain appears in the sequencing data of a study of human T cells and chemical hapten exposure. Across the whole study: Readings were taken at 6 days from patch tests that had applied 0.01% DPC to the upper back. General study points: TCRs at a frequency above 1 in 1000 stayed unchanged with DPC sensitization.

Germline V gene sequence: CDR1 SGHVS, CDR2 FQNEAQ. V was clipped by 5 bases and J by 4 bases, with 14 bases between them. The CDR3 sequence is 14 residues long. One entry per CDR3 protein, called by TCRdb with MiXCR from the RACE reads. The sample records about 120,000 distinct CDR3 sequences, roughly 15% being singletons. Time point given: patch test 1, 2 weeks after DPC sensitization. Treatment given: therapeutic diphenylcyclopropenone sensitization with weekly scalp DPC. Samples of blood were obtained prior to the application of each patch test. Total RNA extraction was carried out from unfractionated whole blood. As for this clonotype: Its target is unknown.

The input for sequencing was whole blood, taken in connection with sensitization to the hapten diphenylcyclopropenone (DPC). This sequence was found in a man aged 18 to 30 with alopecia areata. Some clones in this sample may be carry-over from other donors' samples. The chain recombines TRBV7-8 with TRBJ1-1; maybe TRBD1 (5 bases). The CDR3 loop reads CASSPSGGRTEAFF. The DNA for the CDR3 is TGTGCCAGCAGCCCTAGTGGGGGTCGCACTGAAGCTTTCTTT.